A selection of T cell receptor beta chains follows, all from one sample in a study of blood T cell repertoires in COVID-19. The assay was immunoSEQ multiplex PCR, and TCRdb's table has in-frame clones only and misses some. The sample shows fewer than 150,000 clones, more than 70% of them seen only once. The sample consisted of peripheral blood. The receptors come from a man in his forties or fifties with active or convalescent COVID-19. Both conserved end residues are part of each CDR3. Each record gives: D gene, V gene, clone size, J gene, CDR3 protein, CDR3 DNA. D genes are given only for firm matches. Clone size appears in some rows only: once, few, many, or a class for an expanded clone.

>-|TRBV24-1|-|TRBJ2-3
CATSDPSGGGTDTQYF
TGTGCCACCAGTGATCCTAGCGGAGGGGGTACAGATACGCAGTATTTT
>TRBD1|TRBV7-6|-|TRBJ1-2
CASSLKEPVTGGGYGYTF
TGTGCCAGCAGCCTTAAAGAACCGGTGACAGGGGGCGGCTATGGCTACACCTTC
>-|TRBV27|-|TRBJ2-5
CASSRRQQETQYF
TGTGCCAGCAGTCGACGACAGCAAGAGACCCAGTACTTC
>-|TRBV6-4|-|TRBJ2-1
CASSDTSGGVSGIPLPQAKQFF
TGTGCCAGCAGTGACACCTCAGGGGGGGTTAGCGGGATCCCCCTCCCACAGGCTAAGCAGTTCTTC
>-|TRBV5-1|few|TRBJ1-2
CASSPGTYGYTF
TGCGCCAGCAGCCCCGGGACTTATGGCTACACCTTC
>-|TRBV6-6|-|TRBJ2-5
CASSPRGEETQYF
TGTGCCAGCAGTCCGCGGGGCGAAGAGACCCAGTACTTC
>TRBD1|TRBV6-5|-|TRBJ1-6
CASSYSNRGEGSPLHF
TGTGCCAGCAGTTACTCTAACAGGGGTGAGGGATCACCCCTCCACTTT
>-|TRBV5-1|-|TRBJ2-7
CASNPQAAPSYEQYF
TGCGCCAGCAATCCGCAGGCCGCCCCCTCCTACGAGCAGTACTTC
>-|TRBV14|-|TRBJ2-5
CASSQEAGTVQETQYF
TGTGCCAGCAGCCAAGAGGCGGGGACGGTGCAAGAGACCCAGTACTTC
>TRBD2|TRBV28|-|TRBJ2-7
CASSSPTSGKTYEQYF
TGTGCCAGCAGTTCCCCAACTAGCGGGAAGACCTACGAGCAGTACTTC
>TRBD1|TRBV27|-|TRBJ1-5
CASSRDRGRSGQPQHF
TGTGCCAGCAGTCGTGACAGGGGGAGGTCTGGTCAGCCCCAGCATTTT
>TRBD1|TRBV5-6|-|TRBJ2-2
CASSLRTGVAGELFF
TGTGCCAGCAGCTTGCGGACAGGGGTTGCCGGGGAGCTGTTTTTT
>TRBD2|TRBV7-8|-|TRBJ2-3
CASSLGLAPTDTQYF
TGTGCCAGCAGCCTGGGACTAGCCCCCACAGATACGCAGTATTTT
>-|TRBV10-2|-|TRBJ1-3
CASSLTGIGNTIYF
TGCGCCAGCAGTCTTACAGGGATCGGAAACACCATATATTTT
>-|TRBV24-1|-|TRBJ2-7
CATSAAGEQYF
TGTGCCACCTCAGCGGCGGGCGAGCAGTACTTC
>TRBD2|TRBV27|-|TRBJ2-7
CASSEGGGLFEQYF
TGTGCCAGCAGCGAGGGCGGGGGGCTTTTCGAGCAGTACTTC
>TRBD1|TRBV27|-|TRBJ1-1
CASSPLQGARIMNTEAFF
TGTGCCAGCAGTCCCTTACAGGGGGCGCGGATAATGAACACTGAAGCTTTCTTT
>-|TRBV21-1|-|TRBJ2-2
CASSKVGLAGDKTNTGELFF
TGTGCCAGCAGCAAAGTTGGACTAGCGGGGGACAAAACTAACACCGGGGAGCTGTTTTTT
>TRBD1|TRBV3-1/TRBV3-2|-|TRBJ1-2
CASSQETGGRGGYGYTF
TGTGCCAGCAGCCAGGAGACAGGGGGCCGTGGGGGCTATGGCTACACCTTC
>-|TRBV5-1|-|TRBJ1-5
CASSPGNSNQPQHF
TGCGCCAGCAGCCCGGGGAATAGCAATCAGCCCCAGCATTTT
>TRBD1|TRBV6-5|-|TRBJ2-7
CASSTGQISSYEQYF
TGTGCCAGCAGTACGGGACAGATAAGCTCCTACGAGCAGTACTTC
>-|TRBV2|-|TRBJ1-4
CASSSRGVNEKLFF
TGTGCCAGCAGTTCACGCGGGGTGAATGAAAAACTGTTTTTT
>-|TRBV7-6|-|TRBJ2-1
CASSFPRGAETYNEQFF
TGTGCCAGCAGCTTCCCGCGGGGAGCAGAGACTTACAATGAGCAGTTCTTC
>-|TRBV5-4|once|TRBJ1-4
CASSLVGVEKLFF
TGTGCCAGCAGCTTGGTGGGAGTTGAAAAACTGTTTTTT
>-|TRBV19|once|TRBJ1-4
CASSRTGATNEKLFF
TGTGCCAGTAGTCGGACGGGAGCAACTAATGAAAAACTGTTTTTT
>-|TRBV28|-|TRBJ1-1
CASSLSSTEAFF
TGTGCCAGCAGTTTATCTAGCACTGAAGCTTTCTTT
>TRBD1|TRBV5-6|-|TRBJ1-4
CASSWTGLTATNEKLFF
TGTGCCAGCAGCTGGACAGGGCTAACCGCAACTAATGAAAAACTGTTTTTT
>-|TRBV28|-|TRBJ1-5
CASSLPRQPQHF
TGTGCCAGCAGTTTGCCCAGGCAGCCCCAGCATTTT
>TRBD1|TRBV28|-|TRBJ1-2
CASSFTGGNEYGYTF
TGTGCCAGCAGTTTTACAGGGGGTAACGAGTATGGCTACACCTTC
>-|TRBV6-5|-|TRBJ1-1
CASSLGLTNTEAFF
TGTGCCAGCAGTTTGGGACTGACAAACACTGAAGCTTTCTTT
>TRBD2|TRBV24-1|-|TRBJ2-1
CATSSGRDYNEQFF
TGTGCCACCAGTAGCGGGAGGGATTACAATGAGCAGTTCTTC
>-|TRBV9|-|TRBJ1-5
CASSSGDDSNQPQHF
TGTGCCAGCTCATCAGGTGATGATAGCAATCAGCCCCAGCATTTT
>TRBD1|TRBV4-3|-|TRBJ2-7
CASSPGQGGYEQYF
TGCGCCAGCAGCCCGGGACAGGGCGGGTACGAGCAGTACTTC
>TRBD1|TRBV28|-|TRBJ1-1
CASSARQGAGKTEAFF
TGTGCCAGCAGTGCCCGACAGGGGGCAGGGAAGACTGAAGCTTTCTTT
>TRBD1|TRBV30|-|TRBJ1-5
CAWSTGGNQPQHF
TGTGCCTGGTCCACAGGGGGCAATCAGCCCCAGCATTTT
>-|TRBV5-6|-|TRBJ1-4
CASSLYGREGEKLFF
TGTGCCAGCAGCTTATACGGCAGGGAGGGTGAAAAACTGTTTTTT
>TRBD1|TRBV20-1|-|TRBJ1-1
CSAGVAGGTTEAFF
TGCAGTGCTGGTGTGGCAGGGGGAACCACTGAAGCTTTCTTT
>-|TRBV24-1|-|TRBJ2-3
CATSDPTTGLSDTQYF
TGTGCCACCAGTGATCCTACTACTGGTTTGTCAGATACGCAGTATTTT